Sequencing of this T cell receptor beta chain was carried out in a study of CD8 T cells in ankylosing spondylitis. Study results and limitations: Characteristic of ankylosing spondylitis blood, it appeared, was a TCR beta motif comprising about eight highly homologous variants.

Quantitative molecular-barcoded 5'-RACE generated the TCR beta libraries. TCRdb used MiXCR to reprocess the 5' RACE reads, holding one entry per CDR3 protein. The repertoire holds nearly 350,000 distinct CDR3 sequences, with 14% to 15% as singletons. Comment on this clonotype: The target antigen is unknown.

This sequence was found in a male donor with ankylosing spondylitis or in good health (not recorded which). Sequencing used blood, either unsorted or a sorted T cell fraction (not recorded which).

Written as DNA, the CDR3 is TGCGCCAGCAGACGTGGGCAGGGGCGCTACAACGAGCAGTACTTC. Amino acid sequence: CASRRGQGRYNEQYF. V gene TRBV5-1 combines with J gene TRBJ2-7, with D tentatively TRBD1 (6 bases). The V gene's germline CDR1 is SGHRS and CDR2 YFSETQ. This CDR3 is built from 15 residues. Between the trimmed V and J ends, which lost 5 bases and 5 bases, there was a span of 20 bases.